This T cell receptor beta chain was captured by sequencing in a study of radiotherapy plus CTLA-4 blockade in lung cancer. Overall study: Disease control was achieved by about 29% of patients, and objective responses by about 19%.

Those with chemo-refractory metastatic non-small-cell lung cancer were treated with focal radiation combined with CTLA-4 blockade using ipilimumab. This clone was seen a single time. Antigen: not known. Profiled with immunoSEQ multiplex PCR; TCRdb holds only in-frame clones, not every one. This sample has tens of thousands of clones, with over 65% found just once. This CDR3 is 13 amino acids long. Trimming left V 4 bases short and J 3 bases short, with 10 bases between. CDR1 and CDR2 (germline): SGHRS, YFSETQ. Whole-study results and caveats: In blood, TCR clones derived from the tumor expanded after radiotherapy plus ipilimumab.

The TCR was taken from a human donor with non-small cell lung cancer who had a partial response to radiotherapy plus ipilimumab. This material consisted of peripheral blood, taken from a patient treated with radiotherapy plus ipilimumab. The chain couples TRBV5-1 to TRBJ1-1; tentatively, D is TRBD1 (5 bases). For the CDR3, the DNA is TGCGCCAGCAGCCGCCAACAGGACACTGAAGCTTTCTTT. Translation: CASSRQQDTEAFF.